The clone carrying this TCR beta chain was observed a few times. What it binds is unknown. This sequence may be a read error, since a much larger clone differs from it by one base. These data originate in a study of metastatic and nonmetastatic thyroid tumors. The study, taken as a whole, reports: Within blood and tumor, benign nodules reportedly had significantly lower TCR beta diversity than malignant thyroid tumors did.

TCRdb re-called the PCR reads with MiXCR. The sample holds around 16,000 clones, nearly 35% seen once. Each patient came to thyroid surgery without any prior treatment (of any kind). Germline V lookup: CDR1 ENHRY, CDR2 SYGVKD. Deletions cut 8 bases from V and 1 base from J, with 15 bases between. The CDR3 is 14 residues long. This rearrangement joins TRBV10-3 to TRBJ2-7, with a weak D call TRBD2 (6 bases). This TCR derives from a male donor with papillary thyroid cancer or a benign thyroid nodule (not recorded which). Some clones in this sample may be carry-over from other donors' samples. The sequencing sample was made of tumor tissue. CDR3 DNA: TGTGCCATCCCAGGACTATCGGGGTCCTACGAGCAGTACTTC. As protein: CAIPGLSGSYEQYF.